Reported below is one T cell receptor (beta chain). The data derive from a study of blood T cell repertoires in COVID-19. On the study more broadly: In each case, the material was cDNA or gDNA derived from T cells, B-cell-depleted T cells, or PBMCs.

V lost 2 bases, J lost 7 bases, and 7 bases stayed unmatched. The germline gives CDR1 SGHDT, CDR2 YYEEEE. The CDR3 consists of 14 residues. Original handling: Amplification of reference gene primers was used by the study to estimate nucleated cell counts. Assay used: immunoSEQ multiplex PCR; TCRdb lists only in-frame clones, some missing. D and trimming were read from the DNA, whereas the V and J calls and clone size are those reported in that table. The repertoire has 140,000 to 150,000 clones, around 90% of them found once; the top ten carry over 9.5%. This sequence was found in a man between 60 and 75 years old with active or convalescent COVID-19. Source material: peripheral blood. V is TRBV5-6 and J is TRBJ1-2, with 8 bases matching TRBD1. CDR3 in DNA: TGTGCCAGCAGCTTTTTAGGACAGGGCGTTGGCTACACCTTC. It translates to CASSFLGQGVGYTF.